This record covers a single TCR beta chain. The method was immunoSEQ multiplex PCR; TCRdb's version includes in-frame clones alone and lacks a portion of them. The table lists roughly 130,000 clones, roughly 89% of them singletons. The data were taken from a study of blood T cell repertoires in COVID-19. V gave up 1 base and J gave up 4 bases; unmatched junction bases: 11. From germline, CDR1 is MNHNS and CDR2 SASEGT. This CDR3 is built from 17 residues. The sample taken for sequencing was peripheral blood. The chain links TRBV6-1 to TRBJ2-5; 8 positions agree with TRBD1. The TCR was taken from a man aged 30 to 45 with COVID-19, enrolled during active disease. The CDR3 coding sequence is TGTGCCAGCAGTGAAGACTATCAGGGGGCGCCCGGAGAGACCCAGTACTTC. Protein sequence: CASSEDYQGAPGETQYF.